The 25 T cell receptor beta chains presented below share a single source sample, sequenced in a study of monozygotic twins with cystic fibrosis. Profiling relied on immunoSEQ multiplex PCR, and the TCRdb table lists in-frame clones only, not all of them. The sample holds 25,000 to 30,000 clones, approximately 96% seen once. Sequencing used blood. These receptors were collected from a girl aged 2 to 9 with cystic fibrosis.

The chain employs TRBV10-1 and TRBJ1-1; D gene uncertain. V was clipped by 6 bases and J by 3 bases, with 11 bases between them. The CDR3 sequence is 13 residues long. The germline gives CDR1 WNHNN, CDR2 SYGVQD (reference sequence). The CDR3 loop is CASSLGPDTEAFF. CDR3 in DNA: TGCGCCAGCAGCCTTGGCCCAGACACTGAAGCTTTCTTT.

The rearrangement uses TRBV18 and TRBJ2-4; weak D call: TRBD1 (5 bases). The CDR3 consists of 15 residues. The germline V gene encodes CDR1 KGHSH and CDR2 LQKENI. The V and J ends lost 0 bases and 2 bases respectively, with 8 bases between them. The CDR3 DNA is TGTGCCAGCTCACCACCGCAGGGCCCCAAAAACATTCAGTACTTC. Protein sequence: CASSPPQGPKNIQYF.

This chain joins TRBV9 and TRBJ2-3; D unclear. CDR1 SGDLS and CDR2 YYNGEE come from the germline V gene. The CDR3 sequence is 19 residues long. V lost 0 bases and J 0 bases, leaving 20 bases between the germline ends. The CDR3 DNA reads as TGTGCCAGCAGCGTAGATCTACCTATCGGGCAGTCTAGCACAGATACGCAGTATTTT. It encodes CASSVDLPIGQSSTDTQYF.

The chain has TRBV2 and TRBJ2-5, with D possibly TRBD2 on 6 matching bases. V lost 2 bases and J lost 3, with 13 bases in between. The CDR3 has 15 residues. Germline CDR1 is SNHLY and CDR2 is FYNNEI. CDR3 in DNA: TGTGCCAGCAGTGAATGGAGGGAATGGAAAGAGACCCAGTACTTC. Its protein is CASSEWREWKETQYF. The whole variable domain, filled in from reference TRBV2 and TRBJ2-5, reads EPEVTQTPSHQVTQMGQEVILRCVPISNHLYFYWYRQILGQKVEFLVSFYNNEISEKSEIFDDQFSVERPDGSNFTLKIRSTKLEDSAMYFCASSEWREWKETQYFGPGTRLLVL.

The chain carries TRBV25-1 and TRBJ2-7; D remains unclear. Trimming stripped 3 bases from V and 7 bases from J, with 7 bases between. CDR1 is MGHDK and CDR2 is SYGVNS in the germline V gene. This CDR3 region has 11 residues. The CDR3 protein is CASSDRTEQYF. The CDR3 region has the DNA TGTGCCAGCAGTGACAGGACGGAGCAGTACTTC.

The chain has TRBV5-1 and TRBJ1-4; no firm D call. Germline CDR1 SGHRS, CDR2 YFSETQ. This CDR3 spans 13 amino acids. V shed 0 bases and J shed 8 bases, with 8 bases lying between them. The CDR3 DNA sequence: TGCGCCAGCAGCTTGGTCCGCGAGGAAAAACTGTTTTTT. Protein: CASSLVREEKLFF.

The chain joins TRBV5-1 to TRBJ1-2; D gene ambiguous. CDR1 is SGHRS, CDR2 YFSETQ, per germline. CDR3 length: 14 residues. Between the trimmed V and J ends, which lost 1 base and 4 bases, there was a span of 11 bases. The CDR3 spells CASSLIGRIYGYTF. The CDR3 bases are TGCGCCAGCAGCTTGATTGGGAGGATCTATGGCTACACCTTC.

This chain joins TRBV6-6 and TRBJ2-7, with D possibly being TRBD1 (6 bases). V gave up 7 bases and J gave up 2 bases, with 21 bases separating them. The CDR3 is 16 amino acids. Germline CDR1 and CDR2: MNHNY and SVGAGI (reference sequence). CDR3 sequence (DNA): TGTGCCAGCACTACTTCTGGCAGGGGCGGAACCTACGAGCAGTACTTC. Amino acid sequence: CASTTSGRGGTYEQYF.

The CDR3 DNA sequence: TGTGCCAGCAGTGATATGAAGCGCCCGAACACCGGGGAGCTGTTTTTT. As protein: CASSDMKRPNTGELFF. The J gene is TRBJ2-2, the V gene TRBV2, with D uncertain. This CDR3 region has 16 residues. The V end was cut by 3 bases, the J end by 0 bases, with 11 bases between. Germline CDR1 SNHLY, CDR2 FYNNEI. The full variable domain, its missing parts supplied by reference TRBV2 and TRBJ2-2, is EPEVTQTPSHQVTQMGQEVILRCVPISNHLYFYWYRQILGQKVEFLVSFYNNEISEKSEIFDDQFSVERPDGSNFTLKIRSTKLEDSAMYFCASSDMKRPNTGELFFGEGSRLTVL.

The CDR3 nucleotides are TGTGCCAGCAGCCAACATAACGAAGAAGAGTACAATGAGCAGTTCTTC. Amino acids: CASSQHNEEEYNEQFF. The chain employs TRBV4-2 and TRBJ2-1; D call uncertain. The V end lost 2 bases, the J end lost 4 bases, and 15 bases lay between the germline ends. The CDR3 totals 16 residues. Germline V gene sequence: CDR1 LGHNA, CDR2 YNFKEQ.

The chain employs TRBV5-6 and TRBJ2-1; 7 bases map to TRBD2. CDR1 is SGHDT, CDR2 YYEEEE, per germline. The CDR3 consists of 12 residues. The junction had 6 bases not matched to a gene; V was cut back by 0 bases and J by 15 bases. The CDR3 sequence: CASSLGREQPFF. In nucleotides, the CDR3 is TGTGCCAGCAGCTTGGGGCGGGAGCAGCCGTTCTTC.

This clone has only one observation. The CDR3 here is CASSVATSDRGGGYTF. DNA of the CDR3: TGTGCCAGCAGCGTAGCGACCTCGGACAGGGGAGGTGGCTACACCTTC. The V call is TRBV9, the J call TRBJ1-2; 9 bases are shared with TRBD1. V shed 0 bases and J 7 bases; nucleotides not matched to a gene: 10. Germline V gives CDR1 SGDLS, CDR2 YYNGEE. The CDR3 totals 16 residues.

This clone appeared a single time. The chain links TRBV6-1 to TRBJ2-3; D gene unclear. The CDR3 loop spans 13 amino acids. Per germline, CDR1 MNHNS and CDR2 SASEGT. V lost 3 bases, J lost 1 base, and 5 bases lay in between. The CDR3 spells CASSDPGTDTQYF. The DNA for the CDR3 is TGTGCCAGCAGTGACCCAGGCACAGATACGCAGTATTTT.

The chain combines TRBV7-2 with TRBJ2-4; D is uncertain. This CDR3 has 11 amino acids. Germline-derived CDR1 and CDR2 are SGHTA and FQGNSA. V was cut by 4 bases and J by 2 bases, with 0 bases left in between. Written as DNA, the CDR3 is TGTGCCAGCAGCTCCAAAAACATTCAGTACTTC. Translation: CASSSKNIQYF.

The rearrangement joins TRBV5-5 to TRBJ2-7, with 8 bases lining up with TRBD2. The V segment lost 7 bases and the J segment 2 bases; nucleotides outside the gene matches: 11. The germline V gene has CDR1 SGHKS and CDR2 YYEKEE (reference sequence). The CDR3 spans 15 residues. In DNA, the CDR3 is TGTGCCAGCGTCGACTTAGCGGGATCAACCTACGAGCAGTACTTC. It yields the protein CASVDLAGSTYEQYF. The full variable domain, rest sourced from reference TRBV5-5 and TRBJ2-7, is DAGVTQSPTHLIKTRGQQVTLRCSPISGHKSVSWYQQVLGQGPQFIFQYYEKEERGRGNFPDRFSARQFPNYSSELNVNALLLGDSALYLCASVDLAGSTYEQYFGPGTRLTVT.

The V gene is TRBV15, the J gene TRBJ1-5; D perhaps matches TRBD1 (6 bases). CDR1 is LNHNV and CDR2 is YYDKDF in the germline V gene (reference sequence). Trimming stripped 2 bases from V and 6 bases from J, with 14 bases between. The length of the CDR3 is 15 residues. The CDR3: CATSRSEGGGQPQHF. The CDR3 region has the DNA TGTGCCACCAGCAGATCGGAGGGGGGCGGTCAGCCCCAGCATTTT.

The chain has TRBV6-6 and TRBJ2-1, with 7 nucleotides matching TRBD2. The CDR3 spans 15 residues. Per germline, CDR1 MNHNY and CDR2 SVGAGI (reference sequence). The V segment lost 2 bases and the J segment 4 bases; nucleotides outside the gene matches: 5. CDR3 region: CASSYESGAYNEQFF. CDR3 bases: TGTGCCAGCAGTTACGAGAGCGGGGCTTACAATGAGCAGTTCTTC.

The V gene is TRBV5-1, the J gene TRBJ2-3, with D maybe TRBD1 (5 bases). The germline CDR1 and CDR2 sequences are SGHRS and YFSETQ. Trimming pared 5 bases from V and 0 bases from J, leaving 13 bases between. This CDR3 has 15 amino acids. This CDR3 is CASRPDMGSTDTQYF. CDR3 bases: TGCGCCAGCAGACCGGACATGGGGAGCACAGATACGCAGTATTTT.

The gene calls are TRBV29-1 and TRBJ2-3, with 7 bases lining up with TRBD2. V dropped 7 bases and J dropped 2; count of bases not matched to a gene: 3. Per the germline V gene, CDR1 is SQVTM and CDR2 is ANQGSEA. This CDR3 contains 12 residues. The DNA of the CDR3 is TGCAGCGGTAGCGGGCACACAGATACGCAGTATTTT. It encodes CSGSGHTDTQYF.

The V call is TRBV6-5, the J call TRBJ2-3; no clear D. The germline V gene encodes CDR1 MNHEY and CDR2 SVGAGI. Trimming removed 2 bases at V and 6 bases at J, with 12 bases between. The CDR3 is made up of 14 amino acids. The CDR3 loop reads CASSYGLLEDTQYF. CDR3 nucleotides: TGTGCCAGCAGTTACGGGTTGTTAGAGGATACGCAGTATTTT.

The rearrangement joins TRBV30 to TRBJ1-2, with 8 bases fitting TRBD1. Germline V CDR1 and CDR2: GTSNPN, SVGIG (reference sequence). This CDR3 is 14 amino acids long. The V gene end was trimmed by 0 bases and the J gene end by 3 bases; junction bases not matched to a gene: 3. CDR3 coding DNA: TGTGCCTGGAGTGTACTACAGGGGGACTATGGCTACACCTTC. Its translation is CAWSVLQGDYGYTF.

The rearrangement joins TRBV4-2 to TRBJ2-7; 7 bases are shared with TRBD2. Germline CDR1 and CDR2: LGHNA and YNFKEQ. CDR3 length: 14 residues. With 5 bases clipped from V and 3 bases from J, the junction kept 7 bases outside the gene matches. The CDR3 region is CASSTRAGSYEQYF. CDR3 DNA sequence: TGTGCCAGCAGCACGAGAGCGGGGAGCTACGAGCAGTACTTC.

V and J are TRBV5-6 and TRBJ2-1, with 12 bases lining up with TRBD2. Germline trimming cut 3 bases from V and 7 bases from J; bases unmatched to any gene: 8. The CDR3 contains 16 residues. Germline lookup yields CDR1 SGHDT and CDR2 YYEEEE. CDR3 sequence reads: CASSYRLAGAGNEQFF. CDR3 nucleotides: TGTGCCAGCAGCTACCGACTAGCGGGAGCGGGGAATGAGCAGTTCTTC. Looking up the rest from reference TRBV5-6 and TRBJ2-1 gives the full variable domain: DAGVTQSPTHLIKTRGQQVTLRCSPKSGHDTVSWYQQALGQGPQFIFQYYEEEERQRGNFPDRFSGHQFPNYSSELNVNALLLGDSALYLCASSYRLAGAGNEQFFGPGTRLTVL.

V usage is TRBV7-2 and J usage is TRBJ1-2; 7 bases agree with TRBD1. V lost 6 bases and J lost 4; bases outside the gene matches: 5. The CDR3 is 13 amino acids. Germline CDR1 reads SGHTA; CDR2 reads FQGNSA. The CDR3 reads CASRSTGLYGYTF. DNA for the CDR3: TGTGCCAGCAGGTCGACAGGGCTCTATGGCTACACCTTC. The full variable domain, in which reference TRBV7-2 and TRBJ1-2 provide the parts outside the CDR3, is GAGVSQSPSNKVTEKGKDVELRCDPISGHTALYWYRQSLGQGLEFLIYFQGNSAPDKSGLPSDRFSAERTGGSVSTLTIQRTQQEDSAVYLCASRSTGLYGYTFGSGTRLTVV.

The rearrangement joins TRBV5-1 to TRBJ2-3; D uncertain. In germline, CDR1 is SGHRS, CDR2 YFSETQ. Trimming took 1 base from V and 2 from J, leaving 8 bases between them. The CDR3 runs to 14 residues. The CDR3 DNA reads TGCGCCAGCAGCTTGAAGGGTCACACAGATACGCAGTATTTT. Translating gives CASSLKGHTDTQYF.